The TCR beta chain described here comes from a study of T cell responses to AZD1222 COVID-19 vaccine. Study at large: Pooled samples include second doses given at about 4 or 12 weeks. General observations from the study: Most donors were white British and more were female, and clonal diversity was possibly underestimated. Spike-specific TCR breadth and depth both grew after two AZD1222 doses.

Sequencing used immunoSEQ multiplex PCR; TCRdb keeps in-frame clones, though not all of them. The sample consists of 95,000 to 130,000 clones, about 88% of them appearing once. To note about this clone: Antigen: not known.

The TCR comes from an adult in good health. Specimen: peripheral blood, collected on day 0 of AZD1222 vaccination.

The CDR3 DNA follows: TGTGCCAGCAGCTTAGCGGACAGGGATGAAAAACTGTTTTTT. Protein sequence: CASSLADRDEKLFF. This chain links TRBV11-3 with TRBJ1-4; 8 positions agree with TRBD1. J lost 6 bases, V lost 1 base, and 1 base had no gene match. The CDR3 extends over 14 amino acids. Per germline, CDR1 SGHNT and CDR2 YENEEA.